Listed below are T cell receptor beta chains from one sample, sequenced in a study of T-cell memory formation after mild COVID-19. TCRdb called the 5' RACE reads again in MiXCR, with one record for every CDR3 protein. Of about 360,000 distinct CDR3 sequences in the sample, approximately 15% were seen once. Sequencing used PBMCs or a T cell subset sorted from them (not recorded which). The receptors stem from a man aged 18 to 29 who had mild COVID-19 (a few samples of this study predate the infection). Cell type and time point are not known. Each CDR3 is given with its conserved first and last residue. The D gene is left open where the match is weak. Size tells how often a clone was seen (once, few, many) or the class of an expanded clone, and some rows leave it out.

abundance	v_gene	j_gene	d_gene	CDR3nt	CDR3aa
.	TRBV6-2/TRBV6-3	TRBJ2-5	.	TGTGCCAGCAGCGACTGGAGTTTGGAGACCCAGTACTTC	CASSDWSLETQYF
few	TRBV20-1	TRBJ2-1	.	TGCAGTGCTAGAGTTGCGGGGGCCCTCTCCTACAATGAGCAGTTCTTC	CSARVAGALSYNEQFF
once	TRBV4-3	TRBJ2-3	.	TGCGCCAGCAGCCAAGATCTAGCCATTTATACGCAGTATTTT	CASSQDLAIYTQYF
few	TRBV9	TRBJ2-5	.	TGTGCCAGCAGCGTAGAGGACGAACAAGAGACCCAGTACTTC	CASSVEDEQETQYF
few	TRBV7-9	TRBJ2-7	.	TGTGCCAGCAGCGGAAGGGGTGGAGAGCAGTACTTC	CASSGRGGEQYF
.	TRBV10-3	TRBJ2-3	.	TGTGCCATCAGTGACAACACAGATACGCAGTATTTT	CAISDNTDTQYF
few	TRBV9	TRBJ2-1	.	TGTGCCAGCAGCGCCCTCAATGAGCAGTTCTTC	CASSALNEQFF
.	TRBV20-1	TRBJ2-3	.	TGCAGTGTGGCATACCCTAGCACAGATACGCAGTATTTT	CSVAYPSTDTQYF
.	TRBV7-3	TRBJ2-1	.	TGTGCCAGCAGCTTAAGGGGTTGGGGAACAGACAATGAGCAGTTCTTC	CASSLRGWGTDNEQFF
many	TRBV7-2	TRBJ2-7	.	TGTGCCAGCGGAAACAACAGATACGAGCAGTACTTC	CASGNNRYEQYF
few	TRBV19	TRBJ1-5	.	TGTGCCAGTACCCCGACGGCGGGGGGAAATCAGCCCCAGCATTTT	CASTPTAGGNQPQHF
many	TRBV5-1	TRBJ2-1	.	TGCGCCAGCAGCTTGGTTCCGACAGAGAGAAATGAGCAGTTCTTC	CASSLVPTERNEQFF
.	TRBV5-1	TRBJ1-1	.	TGCGCCAGCAGCCAGCAGGGGATTAATGAAGCTTTCTTT	CASSQQGINEAFF
.	TRBV5-1	TRBJ2-2	.	TGCGCCAGCAGCTTGGTACAGGTGGAGAACACCGGGGAGCTGTTTTTT	CASSLVQVENTGELFF
.	TRBV5-5	TRBJ1-5	.	TGTGCCAGCAGCTTGAGTGGGGGTACGGTGATGCCCCAGCATTTT	CASSLSGGTVMPQHF
.	TRBV4-1	TRBJ2-3	TRBD2	TGCGCCAGCAGCCAAGGACCATTGGGGGGGACAGATACGCAGTATTTT	CASSQGPLGGTDTQYF
.	TRBV27	TRBJ2-7	TRBD2	TGTGCCAGCAGAACAGCAGCGGGGAGCTCCTACGAGCAGTACTTC	CASRTAAGSSYEQYF
many	TRBV25-1	TRBJ2-5	.	TGTGCCAGCAGTGAGTCGTACCAAGAGACCCAGTACTTC	CASSESYQETQYF
few	TRBV27	TRBJ1-1	.	TGTGCCAGCAGTTTACAGGGAGCCCCTGAAGCTTTCTTT	CASSLQGAPEAFF
.	TRBV4-2	TRBJ2-7	TRBD2	TGTGCCAGCAGCCAGGCCCCCGGACTAGCGGGGGGGAACTACGAGCAGTACTTC	CASSQAPGLAGGNYEQYF
few	TRBV7-9	TRBJ2-3	.	TGTGCCAGCAGCCATACAGGACTCCGTTCGAATACGCAGTATTTT	CASSHTGLRSNTQYF
once	TRBV6-1	TRBJ1-1	.	TGTGCCAGCAGTCCCTCAGGGAGCTCTGAAGCTTTCTTT	CASSPSGSSEAFF
.	TRBV20-1	TRBJ1-5	TRBD1	TGCAGTGCTAGAGATCAAAGACAGGGGGTCAATCAGCCCCAGCATTTT	CSARDQRQGVNQPQHF
.	TRBV5-1	TRBJ2-5	TRBD2	TGCGCCAGCAGCTTCGCCGGGACTAGCGGTTTTGGGGAGACCCAGTACTTC	CASSFAGTSGFGETQYF
.	TRBV12-3/TRBV12-4	TRBJ2-5	TRBD2	TGTGCCAGCAGTCCCGGGACTAGCGGGGGAGGAGAGACCCAGTACTTC	CASSPGTSGGGETQYF
many	TRBV7-9	TRBJ2-7	.	TGTGCCAGCAGCTGGACTGGTGAGGACGAGCAGTACTTC	CASSWTGEDEQYF
few	TRBV4-1	TRBJ1-4	.	TGCGCCAGCAGCCGGGGATGGGGTGAAAAACTGTTTTTT	CASSRGWGEKLFF
.	TRBV4-2	TRBJ2-3	.	TGTGCCAGCAGCCAAGAGAGCAGGATCTCAGATACGCAGTATTTT	CASSQESRISDTQYF
.	TRBV9	TRBJ1-2	.	TGTGCCAGCAGCGGGACGACAGCTAACTATGGCTACACCTTC	CASSGTTANYGYTF
.	TRBV6-6	TRBJ1-5	.	TGTGCCAGCAGTTACTCGATGTCATACGGCAATCAGCCCCAGCATTTT	CASSYSMSYGNQPQHF
few	TRBV4-2	TRBJ2-1	.	TGTGCCAGCAGCCTAGTAGGGGAGCAGTTCTTC	CASSLVGEQFF
.	TRBV4-3	TRBJ2-7	.	TGCGCCAGCAGCCAGGAACACAGGAGTTACGAGCAGTACTTC	CASSQEHRSYEQYF
few	TRBV27	TRBJ1-2	.	TGTGCCAGCAGTTTACACTTTGGGGGTATCTATGGCTACACCTTC	CASSLHFGGIYGYTF
.	TRBV6-5	TRBJ2-7	.	TGTGCCACAGGGGCAGGCGTCTACGAGCAGTACTTC	CATGAGVYEQYF
.	TRBV18	TRBJ2-1	.	TGTGCCAGCTCACCCACACCGGTCTTTTTCGCCGGAGGATTAAATGAGCAGTTCTTC	CASSPTPVFFAGGLNEQFF
few	TRBV6-5	TRBJ1-2	.	TGTGCCAGTACGGGGGGGTATGGCTACACCTTC	CASTGGYGYTF
few	TRBV27	TRBJ2-1	TRBD2	TGTGCCAGCAGTCGGACTAGCGGGCCGGCGCAGTTCTTC	CASSRTSGPAQFF
few	TRBV4-3	TRBJ2-7	.	TGCGCCAGCAGCCAAGGGCGGGGGCACTACGAGCAGTACTTC	CASSQGRGHYEQYF
.	TRBV20-1	TRBJ2-1	.	TGCAGTGCTAGAGATGTGTCGGGGGACTCCTACAATGAGCAGTTCTTC	CSARDVSGDSYNEQFF
.	TRBV10-3	TRBJ2-5	.	TGTGCCGTTCAGCCGAGCCTCCAAGAGACCCAGTACTTC	CAVQPSLQETQYF
many	TRBV29-1	TRBJ2-2	.	TGCAGCGTTCGAAGCGGACTCGCGAACACCGGGGAGCTGTTTTTT	CSVRSGLANTGELFF
many	TRBV7-8	TRBJ1-3	.	TGTGCCAGCAGCTTAGCAGCAGGCTCTGGAAACACCATATATTTT	CASSLAAGSGNTIYF
many	TRBV7-8	TRBJ1-2	TRBD1	TGTGCCAGCAGCTTAGCGGGCGATGGACAGGGAAACTATGGCTACACCTTC	CASSLAGDGQGNYGYTF
once	TRBV20-1	TRBJ1-6	TRBD1	TGCAGTGCTATATCGGGACAGATCCATAATTCACCCCTCCACTTT	CSAISGQIHNSPLHF
many	TRBV5-6	TRBJ2-3	.	TGTGCCAGCAGCTTGTGGACCGCCACAGATACGCAGTATTTT	CASSLWTATDTQYF
few	TRBV20-1	TRBJ1-1	TRBD1	TGCAGGGCCGGGACAGGGGGGATGGGGACTGAAGCTTTCTTT	CRAGTGGMGTEAFF
few	TRBV7-2	TRBJ1-6	.	TGTGCCAGCAGCGGCGACGGGGTCTATTCACCCCTCCACTTT	CASSGDGVYSPLHF
.	TRBV27	TRBJ1-1	.	TGTGCCAGCGTAACAGGCCGGGGGGGCACTGAAGCTTTCTTT	CASVTGRGGTEAFF
few	TRBV12-3/TRBV12-4	TRBJ2-4	TRBD2	TGTGCCAGCACCCCGACTAGCGGGTTAGCCAAAAACATTCAGTACTTC	CASTPTSGLAKNIQYF
few	TRBV9	TRBJ1-2	.	TGTGCCAGCAGCGTCTCTGGGGGCCCCTATGGCTACACCTTC	CASSVSGGPYGYTF
few	TRBV21-1	TRBJ2-2	.	TGTGCCAGACAGAAGTCCGGGGAGCTGTTTTTT	CARQKSGELFF
few	TRBV2	TRBJ2-7	.	TGTGCCAGCAGTGAACTGTCCTACGAGCAGTACTTC	CASSELSYEQYF
many	TRBV7-2	TRBJ1-3	.	TGTGCCAGCAGCCTCTTAAATTGGTCTGGAAACACCATATATTTT	CASSLLNWSGNTIYF
.	TRBV20-1	TRBJ2-1	TRBD2	TGCAGTGTGGGGACTAGCGGGGGCCTCTCCTACAATGAGCAGTTCTTC	CSVGTSGGLSYNEQFF
few	TRBV7-8	TRBJ1-6	.	TGTGCCAGCAGCCTCACACCCGGGATTAGACCCCTCCACTTT	CASSLTPGIRPLHF
few	TRBV20-1	TRBJ1-3	.	TGCAGTGCTTTGGGTGCTGGAAACACCATATATTTT	CSALGAGNTIYF
.	TRBV2	TRBJ2-3	TRBD1	TGTGCCAGCGGGATCAGACTCGGGGACAGGGGCACAGATACGCAGTATTTT	CASGIRLGDRGTDTQYF